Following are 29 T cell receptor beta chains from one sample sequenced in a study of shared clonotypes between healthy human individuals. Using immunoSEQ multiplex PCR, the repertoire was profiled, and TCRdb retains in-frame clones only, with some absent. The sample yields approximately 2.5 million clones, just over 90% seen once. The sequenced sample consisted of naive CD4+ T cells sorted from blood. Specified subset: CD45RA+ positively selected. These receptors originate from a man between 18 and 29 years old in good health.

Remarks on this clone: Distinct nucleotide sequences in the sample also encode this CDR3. The DNA of the CDR3 is TGCGCCAGCAGCGCGCTGGGCACAGATACGCAGTATTTT. It translates to CASSALGTDTQYF. This chain links TRBV5-1 with TRBJ2-3; D remains unclear. Deletions cut 4 bases from V and 1 base from J, with 7 bases between. The germline V gene encodes CDR1 SGHRS and CDR2 YFSETQ. The CDR3 is made up of 13 amino acids.

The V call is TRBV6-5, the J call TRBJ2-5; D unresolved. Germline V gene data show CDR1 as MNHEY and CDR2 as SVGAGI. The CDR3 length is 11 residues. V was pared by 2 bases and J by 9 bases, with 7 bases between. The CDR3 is CASSYGTAQYF. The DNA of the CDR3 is TGTGCCAGCAGTTACGGAACCGCCCAGTACTTC.

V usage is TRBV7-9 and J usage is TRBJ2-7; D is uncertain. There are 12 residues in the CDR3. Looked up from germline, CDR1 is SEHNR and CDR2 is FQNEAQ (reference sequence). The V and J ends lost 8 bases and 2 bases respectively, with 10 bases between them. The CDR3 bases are TGTGCCAGCGCTTCGGTGGCCTACGAGCAGTACTTC. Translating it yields CASASVAYEQYF.

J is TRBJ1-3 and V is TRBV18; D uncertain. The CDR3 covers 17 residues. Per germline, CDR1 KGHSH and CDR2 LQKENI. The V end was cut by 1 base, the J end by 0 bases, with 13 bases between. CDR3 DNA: TGTGCCAGCTCACCACGAGTCAGGCAAGACTCTGGAAACACCATATATTTT. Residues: CASSPRVRQDSGNTIYF.

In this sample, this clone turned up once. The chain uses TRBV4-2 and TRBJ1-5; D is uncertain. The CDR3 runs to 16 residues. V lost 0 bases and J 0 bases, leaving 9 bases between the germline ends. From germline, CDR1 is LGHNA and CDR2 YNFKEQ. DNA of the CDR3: TGTGCCAGCAGCCAAGATCCCGCTTATAGCAATCAGCCCCAGCATTTT. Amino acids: CASSQDPAYSNQPQHF.

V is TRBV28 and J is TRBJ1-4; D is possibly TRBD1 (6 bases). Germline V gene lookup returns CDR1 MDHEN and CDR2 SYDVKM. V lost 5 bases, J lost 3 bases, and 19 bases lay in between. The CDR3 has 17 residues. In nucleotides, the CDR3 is TGTGCCAGCAGTCCCGGCCGACAGGTTGGACCTAATGAAAAACTGTTTTTT. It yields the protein CASSPGRQVGPNEKLFF.

Written as DNA, the CDR3 is TGTGCCAGCAGCCCTAGGGGGGGGACAGGTAACTCCTACGAGCAGTACTTC. It yields the protein CASSPRGGTGNSYEQYF. This chain uses TRBV7-2 with TRBJ2-7, with D maybe TRBD1 (8 bases). This CDR3 has 17 amino acids. Germline loops: CDR1 SGHTA, CDR2 FQGNSA. V lost 5 bases and J lost 0, with 20 bases in between.

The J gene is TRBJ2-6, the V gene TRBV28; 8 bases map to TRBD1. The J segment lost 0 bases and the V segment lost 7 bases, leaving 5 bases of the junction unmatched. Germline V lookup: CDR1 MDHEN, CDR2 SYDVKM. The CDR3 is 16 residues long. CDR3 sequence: CASKDRVGSGANVLTF. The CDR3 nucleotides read TGTGCCAGCAAGGACAGGGTCGGCTCTGGGGCCAACGTCCTGACTTTC. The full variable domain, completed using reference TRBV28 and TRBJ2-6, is DVKVTQSSRYLVKRTGEKVFLECVQDMDHENMFWYRQDPGLGLRLIYFSYDVKMKEKGDIPEGYSVSREKKERFSLILESASTNQTSMYLCASKDRVGSGANVLTFGAGSRLTVL.

CDR3: CASSPQLYTEAFF. The CDR3 DNA reads TGTGCCAGCAGCCCCCAGCTCTACACTGAAGCTTTCTTT. This chain joins TRBV7-2 and TRBJ1-1; D is undetermined. Germline CDR1 reads SGHTA; CDR2 reads FQGNSA. Trimming pared 5 bases from V and 3 bases from J, leaving 10 bases between. The CDR3 contains 13 residues.

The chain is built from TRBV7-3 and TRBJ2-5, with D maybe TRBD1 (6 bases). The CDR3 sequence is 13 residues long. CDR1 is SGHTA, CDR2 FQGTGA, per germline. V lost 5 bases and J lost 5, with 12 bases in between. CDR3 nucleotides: TGTGCCAGCAGCCTGGACAGCTACGAGACCCAGTACTTC. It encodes CASSLDSYETQYF.

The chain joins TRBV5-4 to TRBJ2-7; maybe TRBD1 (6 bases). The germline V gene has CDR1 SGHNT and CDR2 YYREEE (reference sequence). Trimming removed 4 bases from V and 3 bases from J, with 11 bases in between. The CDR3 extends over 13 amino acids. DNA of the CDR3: TGTGCCAGCAGCCGGACAGAGGACTACGAGCAGTACTTC. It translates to CASSRTEDYEQYF.

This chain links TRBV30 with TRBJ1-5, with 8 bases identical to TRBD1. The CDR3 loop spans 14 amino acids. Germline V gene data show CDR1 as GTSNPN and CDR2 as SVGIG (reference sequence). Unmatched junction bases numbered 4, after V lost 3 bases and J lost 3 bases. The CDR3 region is CAWSATGDNQPQHF. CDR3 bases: TGTGCCTGGAGCGCGACAGGGGACAATCAGCCCCAGCATTTT.

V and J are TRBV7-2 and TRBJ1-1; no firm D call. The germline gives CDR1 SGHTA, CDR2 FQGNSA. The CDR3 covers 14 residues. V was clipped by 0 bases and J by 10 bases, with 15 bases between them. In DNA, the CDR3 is TGTGCCAGCAGCTTAGCGCACGGGGAAAGGGTAGCTTTCTTT. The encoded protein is CASSLAHGERVAFF.

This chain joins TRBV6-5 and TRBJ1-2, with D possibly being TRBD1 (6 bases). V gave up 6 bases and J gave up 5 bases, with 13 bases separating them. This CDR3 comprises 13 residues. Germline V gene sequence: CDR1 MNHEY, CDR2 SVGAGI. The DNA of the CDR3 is TGTGCCAGCAGGAGGACCAGGGGTTATGGCTACACCTTC. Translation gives CASRRTRGYGYTF.

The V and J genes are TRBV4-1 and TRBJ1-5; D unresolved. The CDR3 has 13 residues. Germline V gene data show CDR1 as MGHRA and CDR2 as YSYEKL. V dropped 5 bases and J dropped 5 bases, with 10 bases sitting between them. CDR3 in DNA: TGCGCCAGCAGCGTTAGTGGGTATCAGCCCCAGCATTTT. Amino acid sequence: CASSVSGYQPQHF.

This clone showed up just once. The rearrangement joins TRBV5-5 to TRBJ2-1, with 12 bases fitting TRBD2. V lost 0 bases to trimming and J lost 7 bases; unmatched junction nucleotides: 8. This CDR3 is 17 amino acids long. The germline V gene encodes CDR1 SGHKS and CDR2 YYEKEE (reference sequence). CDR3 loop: CASSLVGLAGGMNEQFF. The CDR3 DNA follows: TGTGCCAGCAGCTTGGTGGGTCTAGCGGGAGGGATGAATGAGCAGTTCTTC.

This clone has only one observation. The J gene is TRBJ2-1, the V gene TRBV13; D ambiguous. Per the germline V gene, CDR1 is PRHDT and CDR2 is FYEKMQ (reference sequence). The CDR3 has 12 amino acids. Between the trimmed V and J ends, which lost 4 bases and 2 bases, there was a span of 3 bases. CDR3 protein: CASSSTYNEQFF. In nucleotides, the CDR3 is TGTGCCAGCAGCTCAACCTACAATGAGCAGTTCTTC.

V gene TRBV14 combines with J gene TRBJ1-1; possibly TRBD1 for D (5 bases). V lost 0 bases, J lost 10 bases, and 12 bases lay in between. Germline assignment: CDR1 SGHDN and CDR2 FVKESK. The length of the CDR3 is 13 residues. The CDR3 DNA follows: TGTGCCAGCAGCCAAGATCTGGGGGGAAGAGCTTTCTTT. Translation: CASSQDLGGRAFF.

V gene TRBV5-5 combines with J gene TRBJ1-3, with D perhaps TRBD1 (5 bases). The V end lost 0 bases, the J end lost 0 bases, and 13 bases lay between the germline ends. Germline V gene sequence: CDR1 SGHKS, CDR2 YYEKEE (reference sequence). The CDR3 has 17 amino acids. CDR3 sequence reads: CASSLGGQANSGNTIYF. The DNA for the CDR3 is TGTGCCAGCAGCTTGGGGGGCCAGGCCAACTCTGGAAACACCATATATTTT.

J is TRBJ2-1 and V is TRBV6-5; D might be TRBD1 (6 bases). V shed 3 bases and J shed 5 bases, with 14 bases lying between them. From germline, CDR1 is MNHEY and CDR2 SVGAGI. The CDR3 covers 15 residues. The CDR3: CASSYRQGNDNEQFF. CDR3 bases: TGTGCCAGCAGTTATCGCCAGGGGAACGACAATGAGCAGTTCTTC.

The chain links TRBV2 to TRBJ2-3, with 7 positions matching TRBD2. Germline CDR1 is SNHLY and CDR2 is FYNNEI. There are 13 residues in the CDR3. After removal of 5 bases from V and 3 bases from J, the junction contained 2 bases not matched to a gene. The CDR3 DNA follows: TGTGCCAGCAGTCAGGGACTAACAGATACGCAGTATTTT. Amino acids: CASSQGLTDTQYF.

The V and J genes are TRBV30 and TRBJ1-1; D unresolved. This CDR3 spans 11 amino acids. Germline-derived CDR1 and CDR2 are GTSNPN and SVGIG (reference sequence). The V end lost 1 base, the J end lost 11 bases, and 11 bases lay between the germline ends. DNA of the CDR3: TGTGCCTGGAGTGGGGAAGGGCCGGCTTTCTTT. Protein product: CAWSGEGPAFF.

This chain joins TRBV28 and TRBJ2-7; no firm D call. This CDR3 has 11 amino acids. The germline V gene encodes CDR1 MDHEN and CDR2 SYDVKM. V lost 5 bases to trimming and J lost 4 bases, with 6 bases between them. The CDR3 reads CASSVVYEQYF. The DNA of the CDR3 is TGTGCCAGCAGTGTGGTATACGAGCAGTACTTC.

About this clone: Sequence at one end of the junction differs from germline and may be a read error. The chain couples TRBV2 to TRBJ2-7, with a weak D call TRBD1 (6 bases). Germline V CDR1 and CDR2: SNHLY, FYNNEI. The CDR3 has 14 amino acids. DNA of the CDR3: TGTGCCAGCAATGAAGTAGTGGGGGCTCAGGAGCAGTACTTC. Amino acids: CASNEVVGAQEQYF.

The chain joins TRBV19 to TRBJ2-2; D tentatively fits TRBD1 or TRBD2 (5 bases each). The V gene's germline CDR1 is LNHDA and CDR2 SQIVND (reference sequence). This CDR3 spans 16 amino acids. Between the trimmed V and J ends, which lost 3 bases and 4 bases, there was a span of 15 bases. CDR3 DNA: TGTGCCAGTAGTATCGAAAAGGGGACGAGCACCGGGGAGCTGTTTTTT. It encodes CASSIEKGTSTGELFF.

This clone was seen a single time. Written as DNA, the CDR3 is TGCGCCAGCAGCCAAGATCGGGCAGCGCAAAGGTCTGGAAACACCATATATTTT. It is translated as CASSQDRAAQRSGNTIYF. The genes are TRBV4-1 and TRBJ1-3, with no clear D. V was clipped by 0 bases and J by 1 base, with 16 bases between them. The CDR3 has 18 amino acids. Looked up from germline, CDR1 is MGHRA and CDR2 is YSYEKL.

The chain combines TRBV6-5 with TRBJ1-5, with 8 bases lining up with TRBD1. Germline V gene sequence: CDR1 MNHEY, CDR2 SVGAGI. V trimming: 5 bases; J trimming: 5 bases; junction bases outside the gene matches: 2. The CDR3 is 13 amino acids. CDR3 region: CASSPQGDQPQHF. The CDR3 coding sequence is TGTGCCAGCAGTCCACAGGGGGATCAGCCCCAGCATTTT.

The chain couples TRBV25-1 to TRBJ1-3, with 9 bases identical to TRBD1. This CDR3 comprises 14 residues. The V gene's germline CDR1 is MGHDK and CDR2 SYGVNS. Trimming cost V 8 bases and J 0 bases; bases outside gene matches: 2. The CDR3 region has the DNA TGTGCCAGCCGGGACAGGGTCTCTGGAAACACCATATATTTT. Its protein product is CASRDRVSGNTIYF. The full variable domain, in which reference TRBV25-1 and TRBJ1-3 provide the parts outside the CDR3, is EADIYQTPRYLVIGTGKKITLECSQTMGHDKMYWYQQDPGMELHLIHYSYGVNSTEKGDLSSESTVSRIRTEHFPLTLESARPSHTSQYLCASRDRVSGNTIYFGEGSWLTVV.

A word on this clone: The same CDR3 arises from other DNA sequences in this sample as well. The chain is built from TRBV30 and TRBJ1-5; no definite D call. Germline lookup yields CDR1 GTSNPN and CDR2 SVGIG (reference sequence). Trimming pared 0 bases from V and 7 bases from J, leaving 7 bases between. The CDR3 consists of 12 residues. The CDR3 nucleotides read TGTGCCTGGAGTGTAGATAGGCAGCCCCAGCATTTT. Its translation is CAWSVDRQPQHF.